In its sample, the clone carrying this T cell receptor beta chain was seen many times. These data belong to a study of T cell repertoires in cytomegalovirus infection. Via MiXCR, TCRdb re-called the reads, giving one row per CDR3 protein. The table includes around 320,000 distinct CDR3 sequences, more than 8% detected once. Trimming removed 3 bases from V and 4 bases from J; junction bases left unmatched: 2. The CDR3 sequence is 15 residues long. CDR1 and CDR2 from the germline V gene are KGHSH and LQKENI. This TCR derives from a human donor in good health (CMV status not recorded). Some clones in this sample may be carry-over from other donors' samples. Material for sequencing was PBMCs. The chain recombines TRBV18 with TRBJ2-7; 14 positions match TRBD2. As DNA, the CDR3 is TGTGCCAGCTCACCGACTAGCGGGGGGGCTTACGAGCAGTACTTC. It translates to CASSPTSGGAYEQYF. The complete variable domain, with remaining parts taken from reference TRBV18 and TRBJ2-7, reads NAGVMQNPRHLVRRRGQEARLRCSPMKGHSHVYWYRQLPEEGLKFMVYLQKENIIDESGMPKERFSAEFPKEGPSILRIQQVVRGDSAAYFCASSPTSGGAYEQYFGPGTRLTVT.